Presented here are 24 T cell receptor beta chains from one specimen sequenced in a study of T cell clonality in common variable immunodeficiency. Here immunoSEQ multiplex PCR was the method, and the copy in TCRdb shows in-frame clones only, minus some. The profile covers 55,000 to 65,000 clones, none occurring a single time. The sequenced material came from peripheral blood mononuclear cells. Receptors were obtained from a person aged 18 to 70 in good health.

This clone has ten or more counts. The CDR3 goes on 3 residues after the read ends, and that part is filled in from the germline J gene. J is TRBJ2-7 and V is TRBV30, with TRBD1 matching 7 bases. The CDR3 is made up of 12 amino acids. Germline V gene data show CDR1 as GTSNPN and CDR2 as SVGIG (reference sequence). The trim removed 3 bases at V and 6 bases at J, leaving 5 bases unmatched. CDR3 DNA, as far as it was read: TGTGCCTGGAGCGCGACAGGGCTCGAG. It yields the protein CAWSATGLE. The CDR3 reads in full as CAWSATGLEQYF. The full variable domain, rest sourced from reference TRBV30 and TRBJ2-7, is SQTIHQWPATLVQPVGSPLSLECTVEGTSNPNLYWYRQAAGRGLQLLFYSVGIGQISSEVPQNLSASRPQDRQFILSSKKLLLSDSGFYLCAWSATGLEQYFGPGTRLTVT.

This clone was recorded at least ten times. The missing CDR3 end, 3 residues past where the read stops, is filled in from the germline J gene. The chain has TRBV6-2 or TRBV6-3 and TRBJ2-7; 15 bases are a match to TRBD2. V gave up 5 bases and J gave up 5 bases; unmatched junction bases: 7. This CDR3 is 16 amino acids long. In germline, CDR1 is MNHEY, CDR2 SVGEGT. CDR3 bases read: TGTGCCAGCAGTCTCTACGGACTAGCGGGAGGGAACGAG. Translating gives CASSLYGLAGGNE. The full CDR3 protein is CASSLYGLAGGNEQYF.

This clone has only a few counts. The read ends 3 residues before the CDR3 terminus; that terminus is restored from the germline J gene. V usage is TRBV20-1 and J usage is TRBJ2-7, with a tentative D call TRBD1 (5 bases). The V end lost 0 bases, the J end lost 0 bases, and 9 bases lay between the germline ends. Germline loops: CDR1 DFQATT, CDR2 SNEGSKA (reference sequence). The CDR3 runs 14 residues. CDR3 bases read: TGCAGTGCTAGAGATCAGGGCCCCTCCTACGAG. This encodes CSARDQGPSYE. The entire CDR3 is CSARDQGPSYEQYF.

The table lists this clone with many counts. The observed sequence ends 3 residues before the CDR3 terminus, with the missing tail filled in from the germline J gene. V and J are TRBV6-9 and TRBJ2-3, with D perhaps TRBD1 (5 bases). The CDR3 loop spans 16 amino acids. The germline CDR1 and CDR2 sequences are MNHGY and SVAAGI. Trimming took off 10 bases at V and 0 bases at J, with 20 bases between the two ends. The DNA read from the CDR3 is TGTGCCAACCCGACAGTACCCTTAACTAGCACAGATACG. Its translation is CANPTVPLTSTDT. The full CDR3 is CANPTVPLTSTDTQYF.

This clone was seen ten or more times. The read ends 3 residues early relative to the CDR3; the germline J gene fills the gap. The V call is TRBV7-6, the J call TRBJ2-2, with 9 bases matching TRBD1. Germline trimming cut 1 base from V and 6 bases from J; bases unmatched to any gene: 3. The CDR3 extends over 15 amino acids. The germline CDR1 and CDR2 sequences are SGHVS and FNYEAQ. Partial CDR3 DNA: TGTGCCAGCAGCTTAGAGACAGGGGGGTCCGGGGAG. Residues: CASSLETGGSGE. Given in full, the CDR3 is CASSLETGGSGELFF.

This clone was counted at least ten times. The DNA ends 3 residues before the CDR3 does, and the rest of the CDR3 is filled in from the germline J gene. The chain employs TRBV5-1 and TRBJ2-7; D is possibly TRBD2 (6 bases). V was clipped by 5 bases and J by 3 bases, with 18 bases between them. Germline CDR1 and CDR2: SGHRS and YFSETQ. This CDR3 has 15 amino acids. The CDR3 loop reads CASSLTGTEYYEQYF. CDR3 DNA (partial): TGCGCCAGCAGTCTCACCGGGACTGAATACTACGAG.

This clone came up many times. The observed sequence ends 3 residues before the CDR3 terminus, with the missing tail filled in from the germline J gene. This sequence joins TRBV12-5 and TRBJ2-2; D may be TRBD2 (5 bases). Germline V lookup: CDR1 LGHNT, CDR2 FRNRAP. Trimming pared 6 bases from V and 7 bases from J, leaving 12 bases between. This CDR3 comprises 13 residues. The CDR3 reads CASGRTARGELFF. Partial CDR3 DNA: TGTGCTAGTGGCCGGACTGCTCGCGGGGAG.

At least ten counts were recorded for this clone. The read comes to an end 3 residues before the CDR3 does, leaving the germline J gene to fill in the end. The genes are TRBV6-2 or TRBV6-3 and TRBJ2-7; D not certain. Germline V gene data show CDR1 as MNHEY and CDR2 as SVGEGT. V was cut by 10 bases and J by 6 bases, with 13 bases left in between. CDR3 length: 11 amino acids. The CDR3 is CATKSGAEQYF. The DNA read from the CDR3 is TGTGCCACTAAATCGGGTGCCGAG.

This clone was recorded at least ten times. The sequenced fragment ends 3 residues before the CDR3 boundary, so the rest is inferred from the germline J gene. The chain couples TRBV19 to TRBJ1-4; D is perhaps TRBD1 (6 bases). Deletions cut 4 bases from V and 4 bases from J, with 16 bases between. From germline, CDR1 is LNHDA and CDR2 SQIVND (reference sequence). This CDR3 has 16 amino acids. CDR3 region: CASSTPTGLGNEKLFF. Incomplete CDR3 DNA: TGTGCCAGTAGTACTCCTACAGGGCTCGGTAATGAAAAA. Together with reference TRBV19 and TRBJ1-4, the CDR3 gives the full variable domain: DGGITQSPKYLFRKEGQNVTLSCEQNLNHDAMYWYRQDPGQGLRLIYYSQIVNDFQKGDIAEGYSVSREKKESFPLTVTSAQKNPTAFYLCASSTPTGLGNEKLFFGSGTQLSVL.

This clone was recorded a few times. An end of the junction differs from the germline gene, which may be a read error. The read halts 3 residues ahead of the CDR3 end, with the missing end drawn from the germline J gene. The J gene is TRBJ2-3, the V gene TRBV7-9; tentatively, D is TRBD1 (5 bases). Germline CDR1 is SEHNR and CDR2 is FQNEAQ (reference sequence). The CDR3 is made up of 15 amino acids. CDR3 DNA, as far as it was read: TGTCCCAGCAGCTCCCGTGGGGCCAACACAGATACG. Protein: CPSSSRGANTDT. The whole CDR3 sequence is CPSSSRGANTDTQYF.

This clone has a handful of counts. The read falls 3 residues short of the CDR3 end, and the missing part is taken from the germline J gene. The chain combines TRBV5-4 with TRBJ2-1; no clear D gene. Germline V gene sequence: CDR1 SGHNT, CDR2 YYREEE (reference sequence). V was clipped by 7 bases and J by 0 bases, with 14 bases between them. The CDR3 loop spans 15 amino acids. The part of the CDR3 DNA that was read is TGTGCCAGCGGATACCGACAAAGCTCCTACAATGAG. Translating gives CASGYRQSSYNE. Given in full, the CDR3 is CASGYRQSSYNEQFF.

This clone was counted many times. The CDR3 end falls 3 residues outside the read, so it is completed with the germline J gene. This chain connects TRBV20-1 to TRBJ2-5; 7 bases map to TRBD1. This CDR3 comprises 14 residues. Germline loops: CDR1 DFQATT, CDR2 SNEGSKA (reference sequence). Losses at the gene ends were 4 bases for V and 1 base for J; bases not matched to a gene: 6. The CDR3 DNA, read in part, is TGCAGTGCTACCGACAGGGTTTCCCAAGAGACC. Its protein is CSATDRVSQET. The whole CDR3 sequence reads CSATDRVSQETQYF.

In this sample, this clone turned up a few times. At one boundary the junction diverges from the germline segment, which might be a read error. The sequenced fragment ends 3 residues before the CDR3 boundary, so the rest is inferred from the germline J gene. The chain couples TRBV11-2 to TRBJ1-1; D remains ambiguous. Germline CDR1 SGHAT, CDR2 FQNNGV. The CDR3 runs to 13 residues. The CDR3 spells CASSLDHKAEAFF. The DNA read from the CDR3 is TGTGCCAGCAGCTTAGATCACAAGGCTGAG. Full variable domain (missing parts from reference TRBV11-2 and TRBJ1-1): EAGVAQSPRYKIIEKRQSVAFWCNPISGHATLYWYQQILGQGPKLLIQFQNNGVVDDSQLPKDRFSAERLKGVDSTLKIQPAKLEDSAVYLCASSLDHKAEAFFGQGTRLTVV.

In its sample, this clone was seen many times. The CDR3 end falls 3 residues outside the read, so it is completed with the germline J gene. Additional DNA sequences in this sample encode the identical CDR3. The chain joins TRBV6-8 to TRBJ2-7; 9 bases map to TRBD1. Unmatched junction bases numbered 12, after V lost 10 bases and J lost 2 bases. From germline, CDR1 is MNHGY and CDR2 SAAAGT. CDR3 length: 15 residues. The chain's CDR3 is CATQTRDRDTYEQYF. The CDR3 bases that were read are TGTGCCACCCAGACCCGGGACAGGGATACCTACGAG.

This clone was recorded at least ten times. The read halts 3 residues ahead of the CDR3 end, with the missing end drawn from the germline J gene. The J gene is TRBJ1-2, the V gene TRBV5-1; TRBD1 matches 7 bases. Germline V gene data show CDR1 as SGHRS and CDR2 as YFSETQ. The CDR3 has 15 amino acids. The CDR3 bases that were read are TGCGCCAGCAGCGAATCGGGACAGACTGGTACCGGC. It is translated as CASSESGQTGTG. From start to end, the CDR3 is CASSESGQTGTGYTF.

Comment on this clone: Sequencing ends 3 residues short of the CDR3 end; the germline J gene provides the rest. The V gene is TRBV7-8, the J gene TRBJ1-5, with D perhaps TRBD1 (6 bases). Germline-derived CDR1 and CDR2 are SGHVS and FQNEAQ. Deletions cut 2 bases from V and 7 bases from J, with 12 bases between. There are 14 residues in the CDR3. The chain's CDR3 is CASSLQGTRQPQHF. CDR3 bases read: TGTGCCAGCAGCTTACAGGGGACGCGGCAGCCC.

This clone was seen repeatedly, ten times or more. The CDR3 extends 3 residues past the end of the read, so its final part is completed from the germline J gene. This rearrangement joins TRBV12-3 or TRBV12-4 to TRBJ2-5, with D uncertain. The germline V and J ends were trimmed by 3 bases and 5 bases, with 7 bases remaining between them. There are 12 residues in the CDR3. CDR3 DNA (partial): TGTGCCAGCAGTTTCGTTGGCGAGACC. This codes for CASSFVGET. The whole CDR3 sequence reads CASSFVGETQYF.

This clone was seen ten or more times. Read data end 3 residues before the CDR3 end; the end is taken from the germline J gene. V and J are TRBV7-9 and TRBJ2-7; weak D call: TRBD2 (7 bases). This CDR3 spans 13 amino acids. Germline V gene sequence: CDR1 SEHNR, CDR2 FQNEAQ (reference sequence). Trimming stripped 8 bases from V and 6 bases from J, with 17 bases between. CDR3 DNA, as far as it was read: TGTGCCAGCTCCTGGGGGGGGCTAACCGAG. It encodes CASSWGGLTE. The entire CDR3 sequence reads CASSWGGLTEQYF.

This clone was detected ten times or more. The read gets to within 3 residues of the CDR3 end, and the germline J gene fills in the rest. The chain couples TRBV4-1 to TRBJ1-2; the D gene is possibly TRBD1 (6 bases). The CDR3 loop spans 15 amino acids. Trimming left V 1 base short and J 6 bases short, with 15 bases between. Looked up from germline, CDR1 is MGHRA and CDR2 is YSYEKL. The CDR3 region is CASSQGSTGGDGYTF. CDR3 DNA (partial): TGCGCCAGCAGCCAAGGCAGTACTGGGGGCGATGGC.

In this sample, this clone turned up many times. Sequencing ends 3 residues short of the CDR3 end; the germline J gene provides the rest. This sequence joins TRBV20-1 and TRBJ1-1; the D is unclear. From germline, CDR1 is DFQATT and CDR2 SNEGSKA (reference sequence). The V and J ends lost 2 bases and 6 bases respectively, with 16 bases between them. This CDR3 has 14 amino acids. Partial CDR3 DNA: TGCAGTGCTAGAAGTTTCGGAGGGCGTGCTGAA. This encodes CSARSFGGRAE. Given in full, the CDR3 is CSARSFGGRAEAFF.

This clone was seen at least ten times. CDR3 bases read: TGTGCCAGCAGTATCCGGGACAGGGCCTACGAG. Its protein is CASSIRDRAYE. The full-length CDR3 reads as CASSIRDRAYEQYF. V gene TRBV2 combines with J gene TRBJ2-7, with 9 positions matching TRBD1. Coverage ceases 3 residues before the CDR3 finishes, and the germline J gene fills in the end. The CDR3 consists of 14 residues. Unmatched junction bases numbered 4, after V lost 5 bases and J lost 2 bases. Germline V gene lookup returns CDR1 SNHLY and CDR2 FYNNEI.

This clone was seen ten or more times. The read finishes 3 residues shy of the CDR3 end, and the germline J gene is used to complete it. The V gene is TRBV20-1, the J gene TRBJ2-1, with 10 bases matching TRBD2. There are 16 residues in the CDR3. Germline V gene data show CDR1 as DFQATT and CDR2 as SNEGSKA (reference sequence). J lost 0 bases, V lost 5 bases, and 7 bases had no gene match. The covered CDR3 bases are TGCAGTGCTGGGGGACTAGCGAGAAGCTCCTACAATGAG. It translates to CSAGGLARSSYNE. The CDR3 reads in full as CSAGGLARSSYNEQFF.

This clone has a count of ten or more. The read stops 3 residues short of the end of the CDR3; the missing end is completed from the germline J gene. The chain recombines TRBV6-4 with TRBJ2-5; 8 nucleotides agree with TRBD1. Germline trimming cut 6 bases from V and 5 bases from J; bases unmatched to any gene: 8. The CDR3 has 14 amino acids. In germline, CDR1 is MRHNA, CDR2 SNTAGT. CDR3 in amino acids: CASSGGQGVETQYF. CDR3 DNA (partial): TGTGCCAGCAGCGGCGGACAGGGCGTGGAGACC.

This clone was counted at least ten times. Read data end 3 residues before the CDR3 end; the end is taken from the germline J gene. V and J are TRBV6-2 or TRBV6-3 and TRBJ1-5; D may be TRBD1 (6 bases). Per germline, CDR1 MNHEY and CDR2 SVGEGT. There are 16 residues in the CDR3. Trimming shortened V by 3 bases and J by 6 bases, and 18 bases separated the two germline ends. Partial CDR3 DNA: TGTGCCAGCAGTTATGACGACGGGGGGCGGGGTCAGCCC. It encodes CASSYDDGGRGQP. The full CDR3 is CASSYDDGGRGQPQHF.